The clone carrying this T cell receptor beta chain was counted many times. Its antigen is currently unknown. This entry comes from a study of CD8 T cells in ankylosing spondylitis. Each CDR3 protein is one row after TCRdb ran MiXCR on the 5' RACE reads. The sample has 450,000 to 550,000 distinct CDR3 sequences; 5.3% are singletons. Study conclusions and caveats: Apparently characteristic of ankylosing spondylitis blood was a TCR beta motif (about 8 highly homologous variants).

This sequence was found in a male donor with ankylosing spondylitis. Sequencing input: blood, either unsorted or a sorted T cell fraction (not recorded which).

The CDR3 coding sequence is TGTGCCAGCAGTCGACAGACCGCTAACTATGGCTACACCTTC. Its protein product is CASSRQTANYGYTF. The chain carries TRBV12-3 or TRBV12-4 and TRBJ1-2; D perhaps matches TRBD1 (5 bases). Trimming removed 5 bases at V and 0 bases at J, with 10 bases between. The length of the CDR3 is 14 residues.